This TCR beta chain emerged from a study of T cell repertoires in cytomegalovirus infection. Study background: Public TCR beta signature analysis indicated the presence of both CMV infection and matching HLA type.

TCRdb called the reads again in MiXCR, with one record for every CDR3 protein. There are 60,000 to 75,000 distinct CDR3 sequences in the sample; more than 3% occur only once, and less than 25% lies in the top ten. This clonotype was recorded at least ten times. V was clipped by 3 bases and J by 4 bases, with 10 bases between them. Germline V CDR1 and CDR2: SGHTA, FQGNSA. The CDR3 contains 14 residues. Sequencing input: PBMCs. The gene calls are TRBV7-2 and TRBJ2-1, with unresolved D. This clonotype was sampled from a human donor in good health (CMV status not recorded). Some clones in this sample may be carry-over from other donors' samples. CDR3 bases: TGTGCCAGCAGCTTCCCTACTCTTTACAATGAGCAGTTCTTC. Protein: CASSFPTLYNEQFF.